This paragraph reports one T cell receptor beta chain. The antigen it binds to is not known. Per-base qualities were not stored, and no clone one base away is much larger. Receptors were amplified or captured by the immunoSEQ multiplex PCR assay. The multiplex PCR relied on a mix of 60 forward primers for TCR Vbeta segments and 13 reverse primers for TCR Jbeta segments. The CDR3 region of rearranged TCR beta genes was amplified from genomic DNA by a multiplex PCR assay. The Illumina HiSeq System was used to sequence the amplified TCR beta libraries as 87-base-pair reads. The original pipeline was this. A later analysis counted some 74 million unique TCR beta chains across the 640 or so repertoires, and 9 million to 14 million of these chains were shared by at least two donors. Raw reads were error-corrected and collapsed into unique sequences with a nearest-neighbor algorithm that merged closely related sequences to remove PCR and sequencing errors. V, D and J gene segments were assigned by aligning CDR3 sequences to IMGT reference sequences. For a sequence to be retained, a match of at least six nucleotides was required to both a V gene segment and a J gene segment. Rearrangements were called productive when the CDR3 lacked stop codons and stayed in frame with V and J; all others were non-productive. CDR3 was defined according to IMGT convention as the region running from the second conserved V-encoded cysteine to the conserved J-encoded phenylalanine. The earlier analysis of some 600 of the donors excluded sequences that lacked an unambiguous match to a single V gene segment. In an earlier analysis of some 590 of the donors, V segments were called functional above 56.7% productive rearrangements and were called segregating when the between-donor standard deviation exceeded 5%. A statistical classification framework was built to diagnose cytomegalovirus status from the catalog of TCR beta chain sequences. In a later analysis, TCR nucleotide sequences were compared against IMGT/GENE-DB human TR gene sequences so that V and J genes could be assigned. In a later analysis, CDR3 sequences and most-parsimonious VDJ recombination scenarios were assigned using the TCRdist pipeline. In a later analysis, each TCR beta chain was defined by its CDR3 amino acid sequence together with its V-gene family, and reads without a unique V-gene family were excluded. As a way to deal with suspected cross-contamination and a sequencing artifact, a later analysis dropped approximately 590 nucleotide sequences that were highly shared and had low generation probability. For each public chain, a later analysis derived a clonal expansion index from normalized ranks of inferred template counts within each repertoire. In a later analysis, generation probabilities were computed with a VDJ recombination model fitted to out-of-frame rearrangements, and the resulting probabilities were checked against IGoR. A later analysis scored TCR-TCR, TCR-HLA and TCR-CMV co-occurrence with hypergeometric tests, applying a repertoire-size bias correction to TCR pairs. To estimate false discovery rates, a later analysis permuted the HLA or CMV assignments 20 times. A later analysis grouped co-occurring TCRs with DBSCAN, adding TCRdist sequence similarity when clustering within HLA-allele-positive subsets. Co-occurrence clustering excluded repertoires with fewer than 30,000 or more than 120,000 public chains, plus five with anomalous nucleotide sharing. Sourced from immuneACCESS, this table was stored by TCRdb with only in-frame sequences that have V and J called. A share of the clones is absent; for the studies checked, an unresolved V gene accounts for under half, and the remainder has no known explanation. The DNA was the basis for D and trimming; V, J and clone size are from that table. This sample has approximately 240,000 clones in its table, and roughly 89% of those were observed once. The ten largest clones add up to more than 0.8% of the sample.

This sample stems from a study of cytomegalovirus exposure and HLA in healthy donors (dated by TCRdb to 2016 to 2017). With regard to the full study: An earlier analysis of approximately 640 of the donors reported about 250 Gb of sequence data and about 100 million unique TCR beta sequences from about 180 million T cells. The study aimed to test whether cataloging public T cell receptors could reveal signatures of past pathogen exposure. An earlier analysis of some 600 of the donors applied high-throughput TCR beta sequencing to assess whether each TCR beta V gene segment acted as functional or pseudogenic. HLA typing covered class I and class II loci at four-digit resolution. The study used immunosequencing to profile the T cell repertoires of some 600 subjects and linked those repertoires to cytomegalovirus serostatus. On average, around 230,000 unique TCR beta nucleotide sequences were sequenced per donor among 398 genotyped donors of the cohort, with roughly 18% of those sequences being non-productive. Rather than using new phenotypic data, the later analysis identified candidate immune exposures from TCR beta sequences and from how often those sequences occurred across donors. Several DR-DQ haplotypes were treated as single units for association and clustering because of strong linkage in the cohort. Donor age, sex, ethnicity and CMV serostatus were compiled together with the repertoire data. Around 330 gigabases of sequencing data and 91 million or so unique TCR sequences made up an early release that covered 640 HLA-typed donors. A later analysis re-examined previously published TCR beta repertoires from more than 650 donors and added high-resolution HLA genotyping to investigate patterns of TCR occurrence. Of the 398 genotyped donors, 65% to 90% fell in the genetic ancestry cluster associated with self-reported Caucasian donors. The number of typed donors differed by locus: roughly 629-640 for A, B, C, DRB1 and DQB1; some 500 for DQA1; around 580 for DPA1; and roughly 450 for DPB1. Besides the first cohort of around 700 subjects, a separate validation cohort made up of over 100 different subjects was used. Every discovery cohort repertoire had been produced on one sequencing platform. To predict cytomegalovirus infection status, the study brought together high-throughput TCR immunosequencing, statistical association of individual TCRs with disease status, and machine learning. Genome-wide SNP genotypes for about three fifths of the roughly 670 donors were used in a later genetic analysis, which treated that subset as a discovery cohort. Paper-wide results and their limitations: A later genetic analysis associated a missense DCLRE1C variant with V-gene and J-gene trimming of TCR beta chains, and an independent cohort replicated the association. In an earlier analysis of about 600 of the donors, most TCR beta V segments appeared in productive rearrangements about 90% or about 30% of the time, broadly matching IMGT annotations. Presence/absence analyses assumed roughly uniform sequencing depth across donors, an assumption that may not hold. Correlated functional status among segregating V segments might be attributable to linkage disequilibrium, but an unknown experimental factor could not be ruled out. This cohort had only TCR beta chains sequenced, and the lack of alpha or paired-chain data limited which features could be detected. Compared with equally common non-associated chains, HLA-associated TCR beta chains in a later analysis were more clonally expanded and had lower generation probabilities. When HLA alleles, especially DR and DQ, strongly co-occurred, TCR associations were difficult to assign to individual alleles. A later analysis found that TCR association rates varied across HLA loci, with DRB1 alleles showing the most associated TCRs and HLA-C alleles the fewest. While some public TCRs were present in many individuals, most TCR sequences turned up only very rarely across donors. The earlier analysis of almost 600 of the donors excluded approximately 15 rarely observed V segments, including chromosome 9 orphons, because counts were too low. The only immune exposure information available for the cohort was CMV serostatus. In a later analysis, most CMV-associated TCR beta chains were found to appear HLA-restricted, with HLA associations seemingly driven largely by CMV exposure. A further reported finding was that TCR beta sequences accurately predicted the HLA-A and HLA-B alleles for most subjects in the first cohort. A later analysis reported that several top co-occurrence clusters appeared linked to parvovirus B19, influenza, CMV and Epstein-Barr virus. A later analysis associated about 17,000 TCR beta sequences with specific HLA alleles at a false discovery rate of 0.05. Because HLA typing was missing for some donors at each locus, association tests included only the typed subset. The 87-base-pair reads could not distinguish some IMGT-functional V segments, including TRBV6-2 and TRBV6-3, so those segments were excluded. The authors suggested that the approach could potentially be generalized to other disease states and immunological phenotypes. A total of fewer than 200 TCR beta chains were listed by the study as associated with cytomegalovirus. The classifier was reported to diagnose cytomegalovirus status with high specificity and sensitivity in both the original cohort and the validation cohort. A group of highly shared sequence variants was considered likely to be a technical artifact of the sequencing pipeline. Three of the identified cytomegalovirus-associated TCR beta chains were confirmed in vitro to be specific for cytomegalovirus antigens. Compared with the approximately 700-donor mean, donors in an Asian-associated ancestry cluster had fewer N-insertions in productive TCRs, according to a later genetic analysis.

From a lookup of the germline V gene (reference sequence), CDR1 and CDR2 are WNHNN and SYGVQD. Measured from the cysteine to the phenylalanine, the CDR3 is 19 residues long. Just CDR3 DNA is preserved here, 57 bases in frame from base 1. The cohort consisted of approximately 670 healthy bone marrow donors. Cohort members were all nominally healthy when sampled, although unrecorded immune exposures were likely present. The donor was CMV seronegative and was included in the group of a few hundred seronegative cohort members. A peripheral blood sample was collected from each donor, and TCR beta sequencing was performed on peripheral blood mononuclear cells. Genomic DNA was extracted from the blood cell samples with the Qiagen DNeasy Blood Extraction Kit.

The TCR sequence derives from a woman under 30 in good health and CMV-seronegative. The chain joins TRBV10-1 to TRBJ2-5; possibly the D gene is TRBD2, per 5 matching bases. TRBJ2-7 explains the end of the DNA better; the J call may be wrong. The sequencing input was PBMCs. The CDR3 protein is CASSLGMKDFRRRTYEQYF. The bases are TGCGCCAGCAGCCTGGGGATGAAGGACTTCAGACGACGGACCTACGAGCAGTACTTC.